Shown below are 22 T cell receptor beta chains from a single sample sequenced in a study of OX40 agonist ivuxolimab in advanced cancers. TCRdb's table, derived via immunoSEQ multiplex PCR, lists solely in-frame clones and lacks some. The table records more than 25,000 clones, 85% of them present only once. Specimen: CD4+ or CD8+ T cells sorted from blood, collected in a trial of the OX40 agonist ivuxolimab. These receptors all come from an adult with an advanced solid tumor such as melanoma, head and neck, liver or kidney cancer.

V is TRBV15 and J is TRBJ2-7; tentative D call: TRBD1 (7 bases). V dropped 5 bases and J dropped 6 bases, with 20 bases sitting between them. Germline assignment: CDR1 LNHNV and CDR2 YYDKDF (reference sequence). The CDR3 consists of 15 residues. The CDR3 loop reads CATSPGPGGWFEQYF. CDR3 coding DNA: TGTGCCACCAGCCCGGGCCCAGGGGGGTGGTTCGAGCAGTACTTC.

The chain couples TRBV6-5 to TRBJ2-3, with D tentatively TRBD1 (5 bases). Germline V gene sequence: CDR1 MNHEY, CDR2 SVGAGI. Between the trimmed V and J ends, which lost 2 bases and 1 base, there was a span of 10 bases. The CDR3 has 15 residues. CDR3 DNA sequence: TGTGCCAGCAGTTACCCGGTAGGGGGCACAGATACGCAGTATTTT. This translates into CASSYPVGGTDTQYF.

In its sample, this clone was seen a few times. The rearrangement uses TRBV2 and TRBJ2-7; no reliable D call. V lost 5 bases, J lost 1 base, and 6 bases lay in between. Germline V gene lookup returns CDR1 SNHLY and CDR2 FYNNEI. The CDR3 sequence is 12 residues long. The CDR3, as DNA: TGTGCCAGCAGTAGCCTATCCTACGAGCAGTACTTC. This translates into CASSSLSYEQYF.

The chain recombines TRBV2 with TRBJ2-7; D is unresolved. This CDR3 region has 15 residues. The germline V gene encodes CDR1 SNHLY and CDR2 FYNNEI. V gave up 2 bases and J gave up 3 bases, with 14 bases separating them. CDR3 amino acids: CASSERARESYEQYF. For the CDR3, the DNA is TGTGCCAGCAGTGAAAGAGCGAGAGAAAGCTACGAGCAGTACTTC.

This sequence joins TRBV13 and TRBJ1-2; 7 positions agree with TRBD1. After removal of 4 bases from V and 3 bases from J, the junction contained 5 bases not matched to a gene. Germline loops: CDR1 PRHDT, CDR2 FYEKMQ (reference sequence). The CDR3 spans 14 residues. The CDR3 loop reads CASSSYRGDYGYTF. The CDR3 DNA reads TGTGCCAGCAGCTCATACAGGGGTGACTATGGCTACACCTTC.

CDR3 amino acids: CASSLSGQGNIQYF. CDR3 in DNA: TGTGCCAGCAGTTTATCCGGACAGGGAAACATTCAGTACTTC. V gene TRBV27 combines with J gene TRBJ2-4, with TRBD1 identical over 8 bases. The CDR3 loop spans 14 amino acids. The germline gives CDR1 MNHEY, CDR2 SMNVEV (reference sequence). After removal of 0 bases from V and 6 bases from J, the junction contained 1 base not matched to a gene.

V usage is TRBV2 and J usage is TRBJ2-3; D gene ambiguous. Trimming pared 1 base from V and 0 bases from J, leaving 8 bases between. The CDR3 is 15 amino acids. CDR1 is SNHLY, CDR2 FYNNEI, per germline. The CDR3 loop reads CASSEGGSSTDTQYF. The CDR3 DNA sequence: TGTGCCAGCAGTGAAGGGGGTTCTAGCACAGATACGCAGTATTTT. Using reference TRBV2 and TRBJ2-3 for the parts outside the CDR3, the full variable domain is EPEVTQTPSHQVTQMGQEVILRCVPISNHLYFYWYRQILGQKVEFLVSFYNNEISEKSEIFDDQFSVERPDGSNFTLKIRSTKLEDSAMYFCASSEGGSSTDTQYFGPGTRLTVL.

In its sample, this clone was seen a few times. V gene TRBV6-1 combines with J gene TRBJ2-1; TRBD2 matches at 11 bases. With V trimmed by 6 bases and J by 7 bases, 2 bases remained unmatched. CDR3 length: 13 residues. In germline, CDR1 is MNHNS, CDR2 SASEGT. For the CDR3, the DNA is TGTGCCAGCAGACTAGCGGGGGATAATGAGCAGTTCTTC. Translated, it gives CASRLAGDNEQFF.

The V and J genes are TRBV4-1 and TRBJ2-2, with 8 nucleotides matching TRBD2. CDR3 length: 17 amino acids. V was clipped by 0 bases and J by 5 bases; unmatched bases: 8. Germline CDR1 reads MGHRA; CDR2 reads YSYEKL. The CDR3 DNA sequence: TGCGCCAGCAGCCAAGATGCGTTTAGCGGGGCTACCGGGGAGCTGTTTTTT. Amino acids: CASSQDAFSGATGELFF.

The CDR3 loop reads CAWSVSLGSYEQYF. DNA of the CDR3: TGTGCCTGGAGTGTATCACTAGGCTCCTACGAGCAGTACTTC. The chain couples TRBV30 to TRBJ2-7, with D perhaps matching TRBD2 (5 bases). Germline-derived CDR1 and CDR2 are GTSNPN and SVGIG (reference sequence). This CDR3 has 14 residues. V lost 0 bases and J lost 0, with 9 bases in between.

The chain uses TRBV4-1 and TRBJ2-7, with D unresolved. V lost 0 bases to trimming and J lost 4 bases, with 13 bases between them. The germline V gene encodes CDR1 MGHRA and CDR2 YSYEKL. The CDR3 is 15 amino acids. CDR3 loop: CASSQEVVLAYEQYF. CDR3 sequence (DNA): TGCGCCAGCAGCCAAGAGGTGGTCTTGGCTTACGAGCAGTACTTC.

For the CDR3, the DNA is TGTGCCAGCAGTTACTCGATGGCAGGGACCGAGCAGTACTTC. Protein product: CASSYSMAGTEQYF. This chain joins TRBV6-5 and TRBJ2-5, with D possibly being TRBD1 or TRBD2 (5 bases each). The J call may be wrong; the DNA end is better matched by TRBJ2-7. Germline loops: CDR1 MNHEY, CDR2 SVGAGI. The CDR3 has 14 amino acids.

The chain combines TRBV19 with TRBJ2-7; D unresolved. The germline V gene has CDR1 LNHDA and CDR2 SQIVND (reference sequence). Trimming shortened V by 5 bases and J by 0 bases, and 14 bases separated the two germline ends. The CDR3 is 15 amino acids. CDR3 amino acids: CASSLGQDASYEQYF. The CDR3 bases are TGTGCCAGTAGTTTAGGTCAGGACGCCTCCTACGAGCAGTACTTC.

This clone was observed a single time. The chain is built from TRBV4-1 and TRBJ2-5, with D possibly being TRBD1 (5 bases). Trimming removed 0 bases at V and 2 bases at J, with 10 bases between. The germline V gene encodes CDR1 MGHRA and CDR2 YSYEKL. The length of the CDR3 is 15 residues. In DNA form, the CDR3 reads TGCGCCAGCAGCCAAGATTCAAACAGGCAAGAGACCCAGTACTTC. Translated, it gives CASSQDSNRQETQYF.

The chain uses TRBV20-1 and TRBJ2-1; the D is unclear. Germline V gene lookup returns CDR1 DFQATT and CDR2 SNEGSKA (reference sequence). This CDR3 is 11 amino acids long. V was clipped by 0 bases and J by 10 bases, with 7 bases between them. CDR3 loop: CSARDYREQFF. The CDR3 DNA reads as TGCAGTGCTAGAGATTACCGGGAGCAGTTCTTC.

This sequence joins TRBV6-5 and TRBJ1-5; 8 nucleotides align to TRBD1. The CDR3 is 14 amino acids. CDR1 is MNHEY, CDR2 SVGAGI, per germline. The V gene end was trimmed by 7 bases and the J gene end by 5 bases; junction bases not matched to a gene: 7. The CDR3 loop reads CASTPGQGDQPQHF. The CDR3 coding sequence is TGTGCCAGCACCCCCGGACAGGGTGATCAGCCCCAGCATTTT.

The CDR3 here is CASSFNGGFQETQYF. For the CDR3, the DNA is TGTGCCAGCAGCTTCAACGGGGGCTTCCAAGAGACCCAGTACTTC. The rearrangement joins TRBV7-8 to TRBJ2-5; D tentatively reads TRBD1 or TRBD2 (6 bases each). CDR1 and CDR2 from the germline V gene are SGHVS and FQNEAQ. V was shortened by 3 bases and J by 1 base, with 12 bases between the two germline ends. This CDR3 contains 15 residues.

The rearrangement links TRBV5-1 to TRBJ2-1; 10 bases map to TRBD2. The V and J ends lost 2 bases and 5 bases, in that order; junction bases with no gene match: 7. The germline gives CDR1 SGHRS, CDR2 YFSETQ. This CDR3 spans 16 amino acids. The CDR3 DNA is TGCGCCAGCAGCTTTCGAGCGGGAGGGTCCGACAATGAGCAGTTCTTC. Translated: CASSFRAGGSDNEQFF.

The chain couples TRBV2 to TRBJ2-3; no definite D call. V lost 2 bases and J 1 base, leaving 13 bases between the germline ends. The CDR3 has 16 residues. CDR1 and CDR2 (germline): SNHLY, FYNNEI. Here the CDR3 DNA reads TGTGCCAGCAGTGAATCGGTGGTCGGGCGCACAGATACGCAGTATTTT. Translation: CASSESVVGRTDTQYF.

The CDR3 sequence: CASSFAQGSPYEQYF. CDR3 sequence (DNA): TGTGCCAGCAGTTTTGCGCAGGGTTCCCCCTACGAGCAGTACTTC. The chain joins TRBV28 to TRBJ2-7; a possible D gene is TRBD1 (5 bases). This CDR3 has 15 amino acids. Germline CDR1 is MDHEN and CDR2 is SYDVKM. V lost 3 bases, J lost 2 bases, and 14 bases lay in between.

This chain links TRBV11-3 with TRBJ1-3; 11 nucleotides agree with TRBD1. With 2 bases clipped from V and 1 base from J, the junction kept 7 bases outside the gene matches. Germline values: CDR1 SGHNT, CDR2 YENEEA. This CDR3 is built from 18 residues. The DNA for the CDR3 is TGTGCCAGCAGCTTAAACGGAGGACAGGGGGCATCTGGAAACACCATATATTTT. Protein sequence: CASSLNGGQGASGNTIYF.

This clone is a singleton in its sample. This rearrangement joins TRBV6-5 to TRBJ1-1; D ambiguous. V was pared by 4 bases and J by 5 bases, with 14 bases between. Germline V gives CDR1 MNHEY, CDR2 SVGAGI. This CDR3 comprises 14 residues. CDR3 amino acids: CASSSDGPGTEAFF. CDR3 sequence (DNA): TGTGCCAGCAGTTCCGACGGACCGGGAACTGAAGCTTTCTTT.